This T cell receptor beta chain originates from a study of CD8 T cells in Susac syndrome. The authors reverse transcribed roughly 0.5 to 1 ug RNA with random hexamers. A multiplex approach, immunoSEQ multiplex PCR, amplified TCR beta CDR3 across 54 Vbeta and 13 Jbeta. TCRdb passed the immunoSEQ multiplex PCR reads through MiXCR, listing each CDR3 protein once. This repertoire shows roughly 75,000 distinct CDR3 sequences, 93% found once; its top ten account for about 0.14%. The germline gives CDR1 LNHDA, CDR2 SQIVND (reference sequence). This CDR3 contains 13 residues. The ends were cut back, 7 bases at V and 4 bases at J, with 13 bases in the middle. The diagnostic criteria were recently defined, and patients with Susac syndrome met them for definite or probable disease.

The V gene is TRBV19, the J gene TRBJ2-5; D not certain. The sequence came from a human donor with Susac syndrome. The specimen sequenced was CD4+ T cells from PBMCs. The CDR3 spells CASTPSGRETQYF. The CDR3 DNA sequence: TGTGCCAGTACCCCCTCAGGCAGAGAGACCCAGTACTTC.